One and the same sample provided the 12 T cell receptor beta chains below, sequenced in a study of vaccination and CD4 T cells after COVID-19. The Oncomine TCR Beta short-read assay generated sequence data from the DNA of cultured CD4+ T cells. TCRdb called the PCR reads again in MiXCR, with one record for every CDR3 protein. The table lists 11,000 to 15,000 distinct CDR3 sequences, roughly 30% of them singletons. Treatment noted: approximately nine-day PBMC culture with coronavirus spike peptide pools or control peptides (ViraFEST assay). No antigen has been assigned to these receptors. Sequencing was done on a sample of CD4+ T cells from blood, cultured in vitro. The receptor source for this set is a human donor who had recovered from COVID-19.

This clonotype is medium-sized within its sample. This chain joins TRBV6-5 and TRBJ1-1; D perhaps matches TRBD1 (6 bases). Germline loops: CDR1 MNHEY, CDR2 SVGAGI. The CDR3 has 17 amino acids. V was shortened by 4 bases and J by 1 base, with 19 bases between the two germline ends. The CDR3 loop reads CASSLKGRGAWNTEAFF. DNA of the CDR3: TGTGCCAGCAGTTTGAAGGGGAGGGGGGCCTGGAACACTGAAGCTTTCTTT.

J is TRBJ2-2 and V is TRBV7-2, with TRBD2 matching 11 bases. The length of the CDR3 is 18 residues. The germline V gene has CDR1 SGHTA and CDR2 FQGNSA. V shed 5 bases and J 0 bases; nucleotides not matched to a gene: 8. The CDR3 region is CASSPLAGGAANTGELFF. The CDR3 nucleotides are TGTGCCAGCAGCCCCCTAGCGGGGGGCGCCGCGAACACCGGGGAGCTGTTTTTT.

The chain has TRBV6-1 and TRBJ2-3; TRBD2 matches at 12 bases. CDR3 size: 14 residues. Losses at the gene ends were 6 bases for V and 5 bases for J; bases not matched to a gene: 3. Per the germline V gene, CDR1 is MNHNS and CDR2 is SASEGT. This chain's CDR3 is CASRRLAGEDTQYF. Here the CDR3 DNA reads TGTGCCAGCAGGAGACTAGCGGGGGAAGATACGCAGTATTTT.

V usage is TRBV5-4 and J usage is TRBJ2-3; D is unclear. Germline V lookup: CDR1 SGHNT, CDR2 YYREEE (reference sequence). The CDR3 contains 13 residues. V was clipped by 1 base and J by 6 bases, with 9 bases between them. CDR3 loop: CASSLMEGDTQYF. CDR3 nucleotides: TGTGCCAGCAGCTTGATGGAAGGGGATACGCAGTATTTT.

This clonotype has a handful of counts. The chain uses TRBV30 and TRBJ1-2; 10 bases are shared with TRBD1. Germline values: CDR1 GTSNPN, CDR2 SVGIG (reference sequence). This CDR3 is built from 13 residues. J gave up 8 bases and V 1 base, and 4 bases lay outside the gene matches. CDR3 amino acids: CAWSEDRGKGYTF. The CDR3 DNA follows: TGTGCCTGGAGTGAGGACAGGGGGAAAGGCTACACCTTC. Supplemented by reference TRBV30 and TRBJ1-2, the full variable domain reads SQTIHQWPATLVQPVGSPLSLECTVEGTSNPNLYWYRQAAGRGLQLLFYSVGIGQISSEVPQNLSASRPQDRQFILSSKKLLLSDSGFYLCAWSEDRGKGYTFGSGTRLTVV.

This clonotype was detected a few times. V gene TRBV30 combines with J gene TRBJ2-7; 8 nucleotides line up with TRBD1. The J segment lost 5 bases and the V segment lost 5 bases, leaving 14 bases of the junction unmatched. The germline V gene encodes CDR1 GTSNPN and CDR2 SVGIG (reference sequence). This CDR3 has 15 amino acids. The CDR3 loop reads CAWLPRGQGIHEQYF. CDR3 in DNA: TGTGCCTGGTTGCCACGTGGACAGGGTATCCACGAGCAGTACTTC.

The chain recombines TRBV20-1 with TRBJ1-1; 7 bases align to TRBD1. Trimming cost V 1 base and J 0 bases; bases outside gene matches: 5. The germline V gene encodes CDR1 DFQATT and CDR2 SNEGSKA (reference sequence). The CDR3 sequence is 15 residues long. Here the CDR3 DNA reads TGCAGTGCTAGAGGTGGGACAGACCTGAACACTGAAGCTTTCTTT. Amino acid sequence: CSARGGTDLNTEAFF.

The gene calls are TRBV7-2 and TRBJ2-7, with D perhaps matching TRBD1 (5 bases). Per the germline V gene, CDR1 is SGHTA and CDR2 is FQGNSA. V was trimmed by 4 bases and J by 2 bases, leaving 15 bases between them. CDR3 length: 15 amino acids. The CDR3 sequence is CASSWIRGSTYEQYF. The CDR3 region has the DNA TGTGCCAGCAGCTGGATTAGGGGTAGCACCTACGAGCAGTACTTC.

V is TRBV7-9 and J is TRBJ2-1; no clear D gene. This CDR3 has 14 amino acids. Trimming pared 5 bases from V and 5 bases from J, leaving 13 bases between. CDR1 is SEHNR, CDR2 FQNEAQ, per germline (reference sequence). CDR3 loop: CASSPRDGDNEQFF. The CDR3 DNA sequence: TGTGCCAGCAGCCCGAGAGACGGCGACAATGAGCAGTTCTTC. Full variable domain (remainder filled in from reference TRBV7-9 and TRBJ2-1): DTGVSQNPRHKITKRGQNVTFRCDPISEHNRLYWYRQTLGQGPEFLTYFQNEAQLEKSRLLSDRFSAERPKGSFSTLEIQRTEQGDSAMYLCASSPRDGDNEQFFGPGTRLTVL.

V usage is TRBV7-9 and J usage is TRBJ1-2; 7 nucleotides align to TRBD1. The junction had 13 bases not matched to a gene; V was cut back by 4 bases and J by 8 bases. The CDR3 length is 15 residues. The germline V gene has CDR1 SEHNR and CDR2 FQNEAQ (reference sequence). CDR3 sequence: CASSSQRQGGGGYTF. In nucleotides, the CDR3 is TGTGCCAGCAGCTCGCAGCGACAGGGAGGAGGAGGCTACACCTTC. Using reference TRBV7-9 and TRBJ1-2 for the parts outside the CDR3, the full variable domain is DTGVSQNPRHKITKRGQNVTFRCDPISEHNRLYWYRQTLGQGPEFLTYFQNEAQLEKSRLLSDRFSAERPKGSFSTLEIQRTEQGDSAMYLCASSSQRQGGGGYTFGSGTRLTVV.

This chain joins TRBV5-1 and TRBJ2-5; maybe TRBD2 (6 bases). Germline lookup yields CDR1 SGHRS and CDR2 YFSETQ. V lost 3 bases and J 3 bases, leaving 9 bases between the germline ends. The CDR3 sequence is 13 residues long. Here the CDR3 reads CASSWTTKETQYF. CDR3 DNA: TGCGCCAGCAGCTGGACTACTAAAGAGACCCAGTACTTC.

This clonotype showed up just a few times. The rearrangement joins TRBV6-1 to TRBJ2-7; tentatively, D is TRBD1 or TRBD2 (5 bases each). The CDR3 is 16 residues long. V was shortened by 9 bases and J by 2 bases, with 23 bases between the two germline ends. Germline loops: CDR1 MNHNS, CDR2 SASEGT. The CDR3 here is CASRGWGTSAPYEQYF. Here the CDR3 DNA reads TGTGCCAGTAGAGGGTGGGGCACCAGCGCACCCTACGAGCAGTACTTC.